This T cell receptor beta chain appears in the sequencing data of a study of T cells after yellow fever vaccination. This clonotype was observed many times. This CDR3 comprises 13 residues. Germline V gene lookup returns CDR1 SGHRS and CDR2 YFSETQ. Trimming cost V 4 bases and J 2 bases, with 9 bases left between them. TCRdb analysed the 5' RACE reads with MiXCR anew, one entry per CDR3 protein. Here the sample spans nearly 550,000 distinct CDR3 sequences, less than 20% being singletons. The starting material was PBMCs, obtained 15 days after the yellow fever booster vaccination. V and J are TRBV5-1 and TRBJ2-5; D may be TRBD2 (5 bases). The sequence was collected from a man younger than 40 who received the YFV17D yellow fever vaccine. In DNA, the CDR3 is TGCGCCAGCAGCAGGAGGAGACAAGAGACCCAGTACTTC. This gives the protein CASSRRRQETQYF.